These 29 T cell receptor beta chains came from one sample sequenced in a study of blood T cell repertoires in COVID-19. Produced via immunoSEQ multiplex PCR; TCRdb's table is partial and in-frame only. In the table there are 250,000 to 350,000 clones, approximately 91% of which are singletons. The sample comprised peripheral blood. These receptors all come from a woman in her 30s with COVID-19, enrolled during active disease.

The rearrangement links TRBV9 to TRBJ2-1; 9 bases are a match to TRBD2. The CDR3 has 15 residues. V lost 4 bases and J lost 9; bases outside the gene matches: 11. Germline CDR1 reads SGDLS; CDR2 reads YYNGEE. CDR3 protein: CASSPGGLAGSEQFF. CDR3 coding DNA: TGTGCCAGCAGCCCAGGAGGGCTAGCGGGAAGTGAGCAGTTCTTC.

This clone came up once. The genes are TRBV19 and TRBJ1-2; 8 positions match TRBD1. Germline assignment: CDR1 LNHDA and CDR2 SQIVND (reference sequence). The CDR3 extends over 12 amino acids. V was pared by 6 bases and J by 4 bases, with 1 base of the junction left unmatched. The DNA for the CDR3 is TGTGCCAGTAGCGGACAGGGCTATGGCTACACCTTC. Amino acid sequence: CASSGQGYGYTF.

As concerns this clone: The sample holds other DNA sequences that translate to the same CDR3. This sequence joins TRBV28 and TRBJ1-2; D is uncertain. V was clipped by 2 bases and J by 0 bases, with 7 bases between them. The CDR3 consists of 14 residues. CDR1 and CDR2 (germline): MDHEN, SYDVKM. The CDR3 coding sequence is TGTGCCAGCAGTTTAGGCGGTTCTAACTATGGCTACACCTTC. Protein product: CASSLGGSNYGYTF.

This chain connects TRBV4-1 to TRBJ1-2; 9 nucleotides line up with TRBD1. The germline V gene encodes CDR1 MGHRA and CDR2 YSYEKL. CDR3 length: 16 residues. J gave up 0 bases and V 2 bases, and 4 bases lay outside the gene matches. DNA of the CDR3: TGCGCCAGCAGCCAACCCACAGGGGGCGCTAACTATGGCTACACCTTC. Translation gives CASSQPTGGANYGYTF.

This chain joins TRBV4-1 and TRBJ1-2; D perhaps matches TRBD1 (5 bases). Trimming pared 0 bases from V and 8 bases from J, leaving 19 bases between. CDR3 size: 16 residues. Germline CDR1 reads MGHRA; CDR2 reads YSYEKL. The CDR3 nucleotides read TGCGCCAGCAGCCAAGAGGGGCGATTGGGGGGTGAAGGCTACACCTTC. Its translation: CASSQEGRLGGEGYTF.

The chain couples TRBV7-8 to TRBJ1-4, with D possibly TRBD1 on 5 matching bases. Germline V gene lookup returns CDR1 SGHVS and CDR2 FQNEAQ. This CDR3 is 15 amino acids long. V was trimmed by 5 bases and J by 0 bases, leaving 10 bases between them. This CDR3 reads CASSPLGATNEKLFF. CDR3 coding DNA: TGTGCCAGCAGCCCCCTAGGGGCAACTAATGAAAAACTGTTTTTT.

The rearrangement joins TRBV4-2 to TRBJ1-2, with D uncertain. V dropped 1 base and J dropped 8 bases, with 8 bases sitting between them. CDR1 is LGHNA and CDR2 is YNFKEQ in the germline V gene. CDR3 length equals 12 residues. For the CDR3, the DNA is TGTGCCAGCAGCCAAGCACACAGCGGCTACACCTTC. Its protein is CASSQAHSGYTF.

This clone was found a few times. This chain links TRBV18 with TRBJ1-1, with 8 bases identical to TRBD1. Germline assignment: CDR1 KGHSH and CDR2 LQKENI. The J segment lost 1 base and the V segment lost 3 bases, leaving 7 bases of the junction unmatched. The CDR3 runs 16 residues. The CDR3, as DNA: TGTGCCAGCTCACCCTATACGACAGGGGAGAACACTGAAGCTTTCTTT. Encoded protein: CASSPYTTGENTEAFF.

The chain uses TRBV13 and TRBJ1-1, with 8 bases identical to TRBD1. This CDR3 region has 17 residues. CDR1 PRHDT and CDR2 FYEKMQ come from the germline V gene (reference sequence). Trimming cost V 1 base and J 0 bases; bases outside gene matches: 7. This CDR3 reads CASSLVSTGVLNTEAFF. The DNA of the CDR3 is TGTGCCAGCAGCTTAGTTTCGACAGGGGTTTTGAACACTGAAGCTTTCTTT. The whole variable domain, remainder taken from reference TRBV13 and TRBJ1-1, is AAGVIQSPRHLIKEKRETATLKCYPIPRHDTVYWYQQGPGQDPQFLISFYEKMQSDKGSIPDRFSAQQFSDYHSELNMSSLELGDSALYFCASSLVSTGVLNTEAFFGQGTRLTVV.

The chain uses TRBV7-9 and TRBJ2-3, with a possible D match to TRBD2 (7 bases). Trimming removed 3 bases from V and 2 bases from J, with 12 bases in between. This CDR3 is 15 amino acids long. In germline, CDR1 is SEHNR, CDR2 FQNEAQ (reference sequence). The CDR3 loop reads CASSFGRGATDTQYF. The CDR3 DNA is TGTGCCAGCAGCTTTGGGAGGGGGGCCACAGATACGCAGTATTTT. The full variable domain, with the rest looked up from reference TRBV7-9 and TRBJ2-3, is DTGVSQNPRHKITKRGQNVTFRCDPISEHNRLYWYRQTLGQGPEFLTYFQNEAQLEKSRLLSDRFSAERPKGSFSTLEIQRTEQGDSAMYLCASSFGRGATDTQYFGPGTRLTVL.

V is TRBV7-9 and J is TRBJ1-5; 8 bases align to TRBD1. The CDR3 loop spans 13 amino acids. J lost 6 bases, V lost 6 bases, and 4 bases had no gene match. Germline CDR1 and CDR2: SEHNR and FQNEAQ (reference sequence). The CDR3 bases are TGTGCCAGCAGAGGACAGGGAGGTCAGCCCCAGCATTTT. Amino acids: CASRGQGGQPQHF.

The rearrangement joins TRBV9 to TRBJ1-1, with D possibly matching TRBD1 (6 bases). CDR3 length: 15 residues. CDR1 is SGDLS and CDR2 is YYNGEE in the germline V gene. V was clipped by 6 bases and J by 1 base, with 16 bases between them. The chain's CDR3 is CASTKGGDPNTEAFF. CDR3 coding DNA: TGTGCCAGCACCAAGGGGGGGGACCCGAACACTGAAGCTTTCTTT.

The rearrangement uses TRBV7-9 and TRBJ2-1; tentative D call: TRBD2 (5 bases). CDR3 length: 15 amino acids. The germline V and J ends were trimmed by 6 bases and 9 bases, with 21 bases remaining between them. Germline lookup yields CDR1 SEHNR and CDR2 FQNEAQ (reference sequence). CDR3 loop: CASSPSLAGKGEQFF. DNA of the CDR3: TGTGCCAGCAGTCCGTCGCTTGCGGGTAAGGGTGAGCAGTTCTTC.

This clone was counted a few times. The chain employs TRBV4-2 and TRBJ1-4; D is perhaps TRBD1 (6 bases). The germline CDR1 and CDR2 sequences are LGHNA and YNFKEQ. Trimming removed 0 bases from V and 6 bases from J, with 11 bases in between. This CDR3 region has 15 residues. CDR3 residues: CASSQEFPGDEKLFF. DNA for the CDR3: TGTGCCAGCAGCCAAGAATTTCCAGGGGATGAAAAACTGTTTTTT.

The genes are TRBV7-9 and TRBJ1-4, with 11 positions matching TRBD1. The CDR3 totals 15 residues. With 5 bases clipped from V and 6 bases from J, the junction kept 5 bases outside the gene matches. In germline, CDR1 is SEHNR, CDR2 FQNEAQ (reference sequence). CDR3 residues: CASSLRTGGDEKLFF. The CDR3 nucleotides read TGTGCCAGCAGCCTACGGACAGGGGGCGATGAAAAACTGTTTTTT.

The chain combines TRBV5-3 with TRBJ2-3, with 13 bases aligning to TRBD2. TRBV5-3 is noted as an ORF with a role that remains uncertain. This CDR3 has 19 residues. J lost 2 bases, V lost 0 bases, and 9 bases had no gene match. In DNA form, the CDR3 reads TGTGCCAGAAGCTTGGGGGCCGGGACTAGCGGGACTCACACAGATACGCAGTATTTT. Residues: CARSLGAGTSGTHTDTQYF.

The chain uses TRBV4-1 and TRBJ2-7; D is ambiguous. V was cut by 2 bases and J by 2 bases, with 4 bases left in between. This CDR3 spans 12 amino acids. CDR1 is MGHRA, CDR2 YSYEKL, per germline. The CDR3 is CASSQSAYEQYF. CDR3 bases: TGCGCCAGCAGCCAATCAGCCTACGAGCAGTACTTC.

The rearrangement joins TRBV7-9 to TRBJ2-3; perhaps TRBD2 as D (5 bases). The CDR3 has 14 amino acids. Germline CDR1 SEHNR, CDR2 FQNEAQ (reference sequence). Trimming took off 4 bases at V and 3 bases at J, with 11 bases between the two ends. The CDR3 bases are TGTGCCAGCAGCTGGACCGGCGGGACAGATACGCAGTATTTT. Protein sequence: CASSWTGGTDTQYF.

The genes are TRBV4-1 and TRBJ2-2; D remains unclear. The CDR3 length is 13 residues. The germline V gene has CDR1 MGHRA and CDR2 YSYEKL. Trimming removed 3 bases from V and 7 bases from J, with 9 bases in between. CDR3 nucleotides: TGCGCCAGCAGCCACTTGGCCAGCGGGGAGCTGTTTTTT. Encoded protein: CASSHLASGELFF.

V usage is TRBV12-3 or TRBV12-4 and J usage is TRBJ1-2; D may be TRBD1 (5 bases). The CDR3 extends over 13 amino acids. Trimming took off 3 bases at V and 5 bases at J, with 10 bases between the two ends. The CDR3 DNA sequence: TGTGCCAGCAGTTTTAGGGGAGGGTATGGCTACACCTTC. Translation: CASSFRGGYGYTF.

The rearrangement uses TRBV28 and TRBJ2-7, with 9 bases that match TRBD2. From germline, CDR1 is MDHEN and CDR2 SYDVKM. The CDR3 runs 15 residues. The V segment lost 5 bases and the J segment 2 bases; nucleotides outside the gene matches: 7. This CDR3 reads CASSGSGRRTYEQYF. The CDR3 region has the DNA TGTGCCAGCAGTGGTAGCGGGAGAAGAACCTACGAGCAGTACTTC.

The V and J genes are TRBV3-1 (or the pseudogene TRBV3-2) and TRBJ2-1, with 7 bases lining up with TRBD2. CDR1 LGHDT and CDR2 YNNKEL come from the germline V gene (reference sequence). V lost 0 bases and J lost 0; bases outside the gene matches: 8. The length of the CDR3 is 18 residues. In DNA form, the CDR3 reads TGTGCCAGCAGCCAAGATAATCTAGCGGAGAGCTCCTACAATGAGCAGTTCTTC. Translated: CASSQDNLAESSYNEQFF.

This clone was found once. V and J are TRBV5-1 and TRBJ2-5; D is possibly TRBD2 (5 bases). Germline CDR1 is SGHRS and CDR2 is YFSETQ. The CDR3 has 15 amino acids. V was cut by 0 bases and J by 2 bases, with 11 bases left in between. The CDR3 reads CASSLGGPQQETQYF. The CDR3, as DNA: TGCGCCAGCAGCTTGGGAGGGCCGCAACAAGAGACCCAGTACTTC.

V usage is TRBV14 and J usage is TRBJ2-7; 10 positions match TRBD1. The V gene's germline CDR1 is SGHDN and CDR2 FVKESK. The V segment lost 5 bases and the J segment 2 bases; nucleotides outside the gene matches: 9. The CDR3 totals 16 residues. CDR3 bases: TGTGCCAGCAGCAAACTAACCGGGACAGGGGCCTACGAGCAGTACTTC. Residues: CASSKLTGTGAYEQYF.

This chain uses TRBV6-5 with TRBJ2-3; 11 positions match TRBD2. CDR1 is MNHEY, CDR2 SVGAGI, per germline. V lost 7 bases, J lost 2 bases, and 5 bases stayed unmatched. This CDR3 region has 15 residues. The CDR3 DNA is TGTGCCAGCATCCGACTAGCGGGACTCACAGATACGCAGTATTTT. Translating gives CASIRLAGLTDTQYF.

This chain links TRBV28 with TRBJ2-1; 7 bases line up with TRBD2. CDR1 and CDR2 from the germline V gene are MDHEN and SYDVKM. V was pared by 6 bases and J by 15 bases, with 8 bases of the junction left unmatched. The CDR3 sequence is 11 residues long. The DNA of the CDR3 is TGTGCCAGCAGCCGAATAGCGGGTCTGTTCTTC. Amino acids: CASSRIAGLFF.

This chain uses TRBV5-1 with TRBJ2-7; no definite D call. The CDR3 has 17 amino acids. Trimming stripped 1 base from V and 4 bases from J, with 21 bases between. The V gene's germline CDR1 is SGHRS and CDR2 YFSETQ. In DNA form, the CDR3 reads TGCGCCAGCAGCTTGAGCGTGCTGTCTGGCCAAGGTTACGAGCAGTACTTC. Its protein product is CASSLSVLSGQGYEQYF.

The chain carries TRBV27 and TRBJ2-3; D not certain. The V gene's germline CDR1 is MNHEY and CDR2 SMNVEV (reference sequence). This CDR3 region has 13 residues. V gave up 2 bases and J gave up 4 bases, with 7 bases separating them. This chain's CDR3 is CASSLLSPDTQYF. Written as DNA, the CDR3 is TGTGCCAGCAGTTTACTATCGCCAGATACGCAGTATTTT.

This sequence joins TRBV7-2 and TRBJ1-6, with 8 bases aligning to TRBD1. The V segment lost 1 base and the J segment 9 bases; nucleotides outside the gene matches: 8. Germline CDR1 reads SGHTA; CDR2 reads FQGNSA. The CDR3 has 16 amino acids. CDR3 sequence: CASSLDSGQATSPLHF. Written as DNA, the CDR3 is TGTGCCAGCAGCTTAGATTCGGGACAGGCCACTTCACCCCTCCACTTT.